Below are 9 T cell receptor beta chains sequenced from a single sample in a study of T cells after posttransplantation cyclophosphamide. The assay was immunoSEQ multiplex PCR, and TCRdb's table has in-frame clones only and misses some. The table includes 45,000 to 65,000 clones, more than 70% detected once. The sample comprised PBMCs. The receptors here all came from a man aged 30 to 45 with a blood cancer, CMV-positive, and with a related stem cell donor.

The chain uses TRBV6-6 and TRBJ2-5, with 10 nucleotides matching TRBD2. The DNA end is a closer match to TRBJ2-7, so the J assignment may be wrong. Germline assignment: CDR1 MNHNY and CDR2 SVGAGI (reference sequence). The CDR3 is 15 residues long. The CDR3 DNA sequence: TGTGCCAGCAGGGGCAGCGGGAGGGCTACAGGCGAGCAGTACTTC. This sequence encodes CASRGSGRATGEQYF.

The chain employs TRBV11-1 and TRBJ2-3; 7 bases map to TRBD2. CDR1 is SGHAT, CDR2 FQDESV, per germline (reference sequence). The CDR3 runs to 11 residues. J was trimmed by 15 bases and V by 3 bases; bases with no gene match: 6. This CDR3 reads CASSFGTTLYF. CDR3 in DNA: TGTGCCAGCAGCTTCGGGACTACCCTATATTTT.

The chain uses TRBV18 and TRBJ2-7; 12 positions agree with TRBD1. CDR3 length: 14 amino acids. Trimming took 6 bases from V and 5 from J; bases not matched to a gene: 5. CDR1 and CDR2 from the germline V gene are KGHSH and LQKENI. CDR3 loop: CASSPGTGGDEQYF. The CDR3 region has the DNA TGTGCCAGCTCGCCCGGGACAGGGGGCGACGAGCAGTACTTC.

The CDR3 spells CASSLRLAGVVDTQYF. In nucleotides, the CDR3 is TGTGCCAGCAGTTTACGCCTAGCGGGAGTTGTAGATACGCAGTATTTT. This chain uses TRBV27 with TRBJ2-3; 10 bases agree with TRBD2. Trimming at V came to 2 bases and at J to 5 bases, leaving 7 bases not matched to a gene. CDR3 size: 16 residues. Germline V lookup: CDR1 MNHEY, CDR2 SMNVEV (reference sequence).

This clone was seen only a few times. The chain uses TRBV2 and TRBJ2-7; D gene uncertain. V was pared by 8 bases and J by 3 bases, with 20 bases between. Germline CDR1 and CDR2: SNHLY and FYNNEI. The CDR3 has 15 residues. CDR3: CASRPGFMRIYEQYF. DNA for the CDR3: TGTGCCAGCCGTCCCGGCTTTATGAGGATCTACGAGCAGTACTTC.

The rearrangement uses TRBV19 and TRBJ1-2; 9 bases agree with TRBD1. Looked up from germline, CDR1 is LNHDA and CDR2 is SQIVND (reference sequence). This CDR3 contains 14 residues. The trim removed 6 bases at V and 5 bases at J, leaving 7 bases unmatched. The CDR3 region is CASRESGTGYGYTF. The CDR3 DNA reads as TGTGCCAGTAGGGAAAGCGGGACAGGGTATGGCTACACCTTC. Full variable domain (outside the CDR3, taken from reference TRBV19 and TRBJ1-2): DGGITQSPKYLFRKEGQNVTLSCEQNLNHDAMYWYRQDPGQGLRLIYYSQIVNDFQKGDIAEGYSVSREKKESFPLTVTSAQKNPTAFYLCASRESGTGYGYTFGSGTRLTVV.

Here the CDR3 DNA reads TGTGCCAGCAGCCGGACTCTACGAGGGGGCTACGAGCAGTACTTC. Translation gives CASSRTLRGGYEQYF. This rearrangement joins TRBV5-6 to TRBJ2-7; D may be TRBD1 (6 bases). Germline CDR1 reads SGHDT; CDR2 reads YYEEEE. Between the trimmed V and J ends, which lost 4 bases and 3 bases, there was a span of 17 bases. CDR3 size: 15 residues.

The chain carries TRBV28 and TRBJ2-1, with 12 bases fitting TRBD1. After removal of 4 bases from V and 8 bases from J, the junction contained 3 bases not matched to a gene. Germline V gives CDR1 MDHEN, CDR2 SYDVKM. The length of the CDR3 is 14 residues. The CDR3 coding sequence is TGTGCCAGCAGTTCGGGACAGGGGGCGGATGAGCAGTTCTTC. It is translated as CASSSGQGADEQFF.

This chain links TRBV5-4 with TRBJ2-7; maybe TRBD1 (6 bases). Trimming stripped 0 bases from V and 0 bases from J, with 13 bases between. This CDR3 is 16 amino acids long. Germline loops: CDR1 SGHNT, CDR2 YYREEE (reference sequence). The CDR3 sequence is CASSLDLGAFSYEQYF. CDR3 in DNA: TGTGCCAGCAGCTTGGATCTGGGGGCGTTCTCCTACGAGCAGTACTTC. The variable domain in full, completed from reference TRBV5-4 and TRBJ2-7, reads ETGVTQSPTHLIKTRGQQVTLRCSSQSGHNTVSWYQQALGQGPQFIFQYYREEENGRGNFPPRFSGLQFPNYSSELNVNALELDDSALYLCASSLDLGAFSYEQYFGPGTRLTVT.